The 25 T cell receptor beta chains listed next were all sequenced from one sample in a study of human T cells and chemical hapten exposure. Using its own MiXCR run on the RACE reads, TCRdb lists one record per CDR3 protein. The table has 300,000 to 450,000 distinct CDR3 sequences, 4.5% to 5.5% seen once. Time point reported: pre-sensitization, week 0. Treatment in this sample: therapeutic diphenylcyclopropenone sensitization with weekly scalp DPC. The sequencing used whole blood, collected in connection with sensitization to the hapten diphenylcyclopropenone (DPC). Receptors originate from a woman aged 50 to 65 with alopecia areata. Some clones in this sample may be carry-over from other donors' samples.

At least ten counts were recorded for this clonotype. The chain couples TRBV29-1 to TRBJ2-1; 13 bases map to TRBD2. V gave up 6 bases and J gave up 12 bases; unmatched junction bases: 8. Germline V lookup: CDR1 SQVTM, CDR2 ANQGSEA. The CDR3 spans 13 residues. The CDR3: CSVTGLAGAGQFF. The DNA for the CDR3 is TGCAGCGTGACCGGACTAGCGGGAGCGGGGCAGTTCTTC.

In its sample, this clonotype was seen a few times. V is TRBV20-1 and J is TRBJ1-5; D may be TRBD1 (6 bases). CDR3 length equals 14 residues. CDR1 is DFQATT, CDR2 SNEGSKA, per germline (reference sequence). V lost 4 bases, J lost 5 bases, and 15 bases lay in between. CDR3 residues: CSANLGGLDQPQHF. Here the CDR3 DNA reads TGCAGTGCTAATCTCGGGGGGCTTGATCAGCCCCAGCATTTT.

There are many counts of this clonotype. CDR3 in DNA: TGTGCCAGCAGCCAGCGAGGGTCTGGGGCCAACGTCCTGACTTTC. Its translation is CASSQRGSGANVLTF. The chain links TRBV28 to TRBJ2-6, with D possibly matching TRBD2 (5 bases). Germline V gene lookup returns CDR1 MDHEN and CDR2 SYDVKM. Between the trimmed V and J ends, which lost 6 bases and 1 base, there was a span of 10 bases. This CDR3 is 15 amino acids long.

CDR3 nucleotide sequence: TGTGCCGTCCGGGGGGAAATTACTCAAGAGACCCAGTACTTC. Amino acid sequence: CAVRGEITQETQYF. The V and J genes are TRBV10-3 and TRBJ2-5; 7 positions match TRBD2. The length of the CDR3 is 14 residues. V was pared by 11 bases and J by 2 bases, with 11 bases of the junction left unmatched. In germline, CDR1 is ENHRY, CDR2 SYGVKD.

This clonotype was counted only a few times. V and J are TRBV7-8 and TRBJ2-2, with 9 bases fitting TRBD1. CDR3 length equals 13 residues. V was clipped by 6 bases and J by 7 bases; unmatched bases: 3. Germline-derived CDR1 and CDR2 are SGHVS and FQNEAQ. The CDR3, as DNA: TGTGCCAGCAGTGGACAGGGGCACGGGGAGCTGTTTTTT. Its translation: CASSGQGHGELFF.

The chain is built from TRBV29-1 and TRBJ2-5; perhaps TRBD2 as D (5 bases). The V end was cut by 3 bases, the J end by 2 bases, with 13 bases between. The CDR3 consists of 14 residues. Germline V gene data show CDR1 as SQVTM and CDR2 as ANQGSEA. This CDR3 is CSVDYGLQQETQYF. The CDR3 nucleotides are TGCAGCGTTGATTACGGACTGCAGCAAGAGACCCAGTACTTC.

The chain joins TRBV5-5 to TRBJ1-4; the match to TRBD1 covers 10 bases. V was pared by 0 bases and J by 3 bases, with 2 bases of the junction left unmatched. CDR3 length: 16 amino acids. Germline V gene sequence: CDR1 SGHKS, CDR2 YYEKEE (reference sequence). In nucleotides, the CDR3 is TGTGCCAGCAGCTTGGGACAGGGGGCAGCTAATGAAAAACTGTTTTTT. Translating it yields CASSLGQGAANEKLFF.

The table lists this clonotype with many counts. The chain combines TRBV20-1 with TRBJ2-7; D gene uncertain. CDR1 and CDR2 (germline): DFQATT, SNEGSKA (reference sequence). The CDR3 has 14 residues. Trimming took off 0 bases at V and 6 bases at J, with 15 bases between the two ends. DNA for the CDR3: TGCAGTGCTAGAGAGGCGTACAGACTCTCCGAGCAGTACTTC. It specifies CSAREAYRLSEQYF.

The rearrangement joins TRBV7-9 to TRBJ1-1; D perhaps matches TRBD1 (6 bases). This CDR3 region has 14 residues. V gave up 8 bases and J gave up 2 bases, with 15 bases separating them. Germline V gene lookup returns CDR1 SEHNR and CDR2 FQNEAQ (reference sequence). The CDR3 reads CASLLGHLNTEAFF. As DNA, the CDR3 is TGTGCCAGCTTACTGGGACATCTTAACACTGAAGCTTTCTTT. Filled out from reference TRBV7-9 and TRBJ1-1, the complete variable domain reads DTGVSQNPRHKITKRGQNVTFRCDPISEHNRLYWYRQTLGQGPEFLTYFQNEAQLEKSRLLSDRFSAERPKGSFSTLEIQRTEQGDSAMYLCASLLGHLNTEAFFGQGTRLTVV.

This clonotype was detected many times. The chain couples TRBV7-9 to TRBJ1-5; the D gene is possibly TRBD1 (6 bases). Trimming shortened V by 5 bases and J by 4 bases, and 15 bases separated the two germline ends. This CDR3 is 15 amino acids long. The germline CDR1 and CDR2 sequences are SEHNR and FQNEAQ (reference sequence). The CDR3 region is CASSPTGSVNQPQHF. As DNA, the CDR3 is TGTGCCAGCAGCCCCACAGGGAGTGTGAATCAGCCCCAGCATTTT.

This clonotype appeared a few times. The rearrangement links TRBV15 to TRBJ2-6; no clear D gene. CDR1 LNHNV and CDR2 YYDKDF come from the germline V gene (reference sequence). Trimming left V 5 bases short and J 2 bases short, with 13 bases between. The CDR3 sequence is 16 residues long. The CDR3 here is CATSVSVKAGANVLTF. The CDR3 nucleotides read TGTGCCACCAGCGTATCAGTTAAGGCTGGGGCCAACGTCCTGACTTTC.

This clonotype has at least ten counts. V and J are TRBV20-1 and TRBJ1-3; D is unresolved. Trimming stripped 0 bases from V and 0 bases from J, with 6 bases between. The CDR3 contains 14 residues. The germline V gene encodes CDR1 DFQATT and CDR2 SNEGSKA (reference sequence). CDR3 sequence: CSARDRSSGNTIYF. CDR3 DNA: TGCAGTGCTAGAGACAGGTCCTCTGGAAACACCATATATTTT.

This clonotype was seen more than once but under ten times. The gene calls are TRBV28 and TRBJ1-6; unclear D gene. The V end was cut by 6 bases, the J end by 0 bases, with 6 bases between. Germline V gene sequence: CDR1 MDHEN, CDR2 SYDVKM. The CDR3 loop spans 14 amino acids. In DNA, the CDR3 is TGTGCCAGCAGGTCCGGCTCCTATAATTCACCCCTCCACTTT. This encodes CASRSGSYNSPLHF. Full variable domain (missing parts from reference TRBV28 and TRBJ1-6): DVKVTQSSRYLVKRTGEKVFLECVQDMDHENMFWYRQDPGLGLRLIYFSYDVKMKEKGDIPEGYSVSREKKERFSLILESASTNQTSMYLCASRSGSYNSPLHFGNGTRLTVT.

This clonotype was detected ten times or more. This chain links TRBV12-3 or TRBV12-4 with TRBJ1-6; TRBD1 aligns across 9 bases. The CDR3 length is 15 residues. J gave up 14 bases and V 5 bases, and 13 bases lay outside the gene matches. This CDR3 is CASSPAGTGNKALHF. CDR3 nucleotide sequence: TGTGCCAGCAGTCCAGCCGGGACAGGGAATAAAGCCCTCCACTTT.

The chain recombines TRBV6-5 with TRBJ2-7; 8 bases are a match to TRBD1. J lost 4 bases, V lost 8 bases, and 1 base had no gene match. The CDR3 runs 11 residues. Germline values: CDR1 MNHEY, CDR2 SVGAGI. The DNA for the CDR3 is TGTGCCAGCCGGACAGGGTACGAGCAGTACTTC. Translated: CASRTGYEQYF.

V is TRBV3-1 and J is TRBJ2-1; tentative D call: TRBD2 (5 bases). V shed 4 bases and J shed 7 bases, with 17 bases lying between them. Germline V gene sequence: CDR1 LGHDT, CDR2 YNNKEL (reference sequence). The CDR3 contains 15 residues. The CDR3 here is CASSPRRTRGNEQFF. CDR3 nucleotide sequence: TGTGCCAGCAGCCCTCGCCGGACCCGCGGGAATGAGCAGTTCTTC.

At least ten counts were recorded for this clonotype. V gene TRBV7-8 combines with J gene TRBJ1-4; 7 bases line up with TRBD1. The junction had 7 bases not matched to a gene; V was cut back by 0 bases and J by 3 bases. The CDR3 loop spans 17 amino acids. Germline values: CDR1 SGHVS, CDR2 FQNEAQ. The CDR3 DNA reads as TGTGCCAGCAGCTTAGCGAGACAGGGAACCTCTAATGAAAAACTGTTTTTT. As protein: CASSLARQGTSNEKLFF.

This clonotype was found many times. V and J are TRBV5-1 and TRBJ2-1; 12 bases align to TRBD2. Unmatched junction bases numbered 11, after V lost 4 bases and J lost 12 bases. This CDR3 has 15 amino acids. The germline V gene encodes CDR1 SGHRS and CDR2 YFSETQ. CDR3 region: CASSLDLAGGRRQFF. The CDR3 DNA follows: TGCGCCAGCAGCCTTGATCTAGCGGGGGGGCGTCGGCAGTTCTTC.

This clonotype was picked up many times. The gene calls are TRBV9 and TRBJ1-2; D remains ambiguous. The CDR3 length is 11 residues. Per germline, CDR1 SGDLS and CDR2 YYNGEE. The V gene lost 4 bases and the J gene lost 6 bases, with 7 bases spanning the gap. The DNA for the CDR3 is TGTGCCAGCAGCCCGACAAATGGCTACACCTTC. It is translated as CASSPTNGYTF.

This clonotype was counted at least ten times. The rearrangement links TRBV10-3 to TRBJ2-7; D might be TRBD1 (6 bases). The CDR3 covers 13 residues. CDR1 is ENHRY and CDR2 is SYGVKD in the germline V gene. Trimming shortened V by 7 bases and J by 5 bases, and 15 bases separated the two germline ends. The CDR3 DNA reads as TGTGCCATCAACGCCCTACAGGGCCACGAGCAGTACTTC. Encoded protein: CAINALQGHEQYF.

Details on this clonotype: This could be a read error, since a much larger clone is one nucleotide away. The chain uses TRBV3-1 and TRBJ2-3; D is ambiguous. From germline, CDR1 is LGHDT and CDR2 YNNKEL (reference sequence). The CDR3 length is 13 residues. The V gene lost 8 bases and the J gene lost 1 base, with 10 bases spanning the gap. DNA of the CDR3: TGTGCCAGCTGCTGGTCCGGCACAGATACGCAGTATTTT. Protein: CASCWSGTDTQYF.

This clonotype was counted at least ten times. The V and J genes are TRBV12-3 or TRBV12-4 and TRBJ1-2; D uncertain. This CDR3 is 16 amino acids long. Trimming took 3 bases from V and 2 from J, leaving 16 bases between them. CDR3 region: CASSLVLIGTNYGYTF. The CDR3 nucleotides are TGTGCCAGCAGTTTGGTTCTGATTGGCACGAACTATGGCTACACCTTC.

In its sample, this clonotype was seen a few times. V usage is TRBV2 and J usage is TRBJ1-1; D call uncertain. CDR3 length: 14 residues. With 7 bases removed from V and 6 bases from J, the gap between germline ends came to 18 bases. Germline values: CDR1 SNHLY, CDR2 FYNNEI. The CDR3 DNA sequence: TGTGCCAGCACGTTTAGCAGGAGTAGGTCTGAAGCTTTCTTT. Protein product: CASTFSRSRSEAFF.

In its sample, this clonotype was seen many times. This chain links TRBV29-1 with TRBJ1-1, with no clear D. The germline gives CDR1 SQVTM, CDR2 ANQGSEA. The length of the CDR3 is 11 residues. V lost 4 bases, J lost 4 bases, and 7 bases lay in between. As DNA, the CDR3 is TGCAGCGTTGGGAGACGCACTGAAGCTTTCTTT. It translates to CSVGRRTEAFF.

The sample holds a few counts of this clonotype. This chain uses TRBV10-3 with TRBJ2-2, with unresolved D. V shed 0 bases and J shed 0 bases, with 8 bases lying between them. The CDR3 sequence is 16 residues long. The V gene's germline CDR1 is ENHRY and CDR2 SYGVKD. The CDR3 loop reads CAISESLGTNTGELFF. The CDR3 bases are TGTGCCATCAGTGAGTCGCTGGGGACGAACACCGGGGAGCTGTTTTTT.